The 15 T cell receptor beta chains below all came from one sample that was sequenced in a study of vaccination effects on CD4 cells after COVID-19 (dated by TCRdb to about 2022). The library came from the immunoSEQ multiplex PCR assay. In TCRdb, the immuneACCESS table is reduced to in-frame sequences with V and J assigned. These tables do not hold every clone; where another copy was compared, an unresolved V gene accounts for under half, and the others remain unexplained. The table for this sample lists approximately 23,000 clones; over 55% of them were counted only once. The ten largest make up 12% of the sample. In the ViraFEST assay, PBMC were stimulated with viral peptide pools, and TCR sequencing was then used to find antigen-specific CD4+ T cell clonotypes based on their expansion. After about 9 days of culture, CD4+ T cells were isolated with the EasySep CD4+ T cell isolation kit. Healthy vaccine recipients had no prior SARS-CoV-2 infection, confirmed by negative nucleocapsid antibodies before and after vaccination.

Antigen specificity for these receptors is unknown. Here the sequenced sample was CD4+ T cells from PBMCs cultured with HCoV-OC43 spike peptides, taken before COVID-19 vaccination. The cell subset or site label on this specimen signifies: HCoV-OC43 spike overlapping peptide pool stimulation. The receptor source for this set is a human donor who received a COVID-19 vaccine.

Only one count was recorded for this clone. The chain recombines TRBV24-1 with TRBJ2-5; 9 positions agree with TRBD1. Germline V gene sequence: CDR1 KGHDR, CDR2 SFDVKD. CDR3 length: 15 amino acids. J lost 3 bases, V lost 3 bases, and 4 bases had no gene match. The CDR3 nucleotides are TGTGCCACCAGTGATCCGACAGGGGGAGAAGAGACCCAGTACTTC. Translating gives CATSDPTGGEETQYF.

The V gene is TRBV7-8, the J gene TRBJ2-2; tentatively, D is TRBD1 (5 bases). The germline gives CDR1 SGHVS, CDR2 FQNEAQ. This CDR3 region has 14 residues. The V end was cut by 5 bases, the J end by 2 bases, with 9 bases between. As DNA, the CDR3 is TGTGCCAGCAGCCTCGACAGAAACACCGGGGAGCTGTTTTTT. This translates into CASSLDRNTGELFF.

This clone has only a few counts. V usage is TRBV10-2 and J usage is TRBJ1-2; TRBD1 is a possible D gene (6 bases). Germline V gives CDR1 WSHSY, CDR2 SAAADI. With 8 bases removed from V and 0 bases from J, the gap between germline ends came to 10 bases. The CDR3 has 13 residues. In nucleotides, the CDR3 is TGCGCCAGCCGGGACACTTCTAACTATGGCTACACCTTC. It specifies CASRDTSNYGYTF.

This chain joins TRBV19 and TRBJ1-3; TRBD1 might be the D (5 bases). From germline, CDR1 is LNHDA and CDR2 SQIVND (reference sequence). CDR3 size: 13 residues. Trimming cost V 6 bases and J 7 bases, with 13 bases left between them. The CDR3 DNA is TGTGCCAGTAGGGCAGGGATGAGGAACACCATATATTTT. This encodes CASRAGMRNTIYF.

The chain's CDR3 is CASSWGTGNTIYF. The CDR3 coding sequence is TGTGCCAGCAGTTGGGGTACTGGAAACACCATATATTTT. The gene calls are TRBV6-2 or TRBV6-3 and TRBJ1-3; D is undetermined. V was cut by 4 bases and J by 2 bases, with 6 bases left in between. From germline, CDR1 is MNHEY and CDR2 SVGEGT. The CDR3 length is 13 residues.

The gene calls are TRBV30 and TRBJ1-1; 9 bases are a match to TRBD1. With V trimmed by 0 bases and J by 5 bases, 1 base remained unmatched. The length of the CDR3 is 13 residues. The V gene's germline CDR1 is GTSNPN and CDR2 SVGIG (reference sequence). The CDR3 region has the DNA TGTGCCTGGAGTGTAGACAGGGGGACTGAAGCTTTCTTT. Residues: CAWSVDRGTEAFF.

The rearrangement uses TRBV7-6 and TRBJ2-7; D might be TRBD1 (6 bases). CDR3 length: 15 amino acids. V shed 5 bases and J shed 3 bases, with 17 bases lying between them. Germline CDR1 and CDR2: SGHVS and FNYEAQ. The CDR3 bases are TGTGCCAGCAGCCCGCCTGCAGGGGTTTTCTACGAGCAGTACTTC. It encodes CASSPPAGVFYEQYF.

This clone was detected a few times. DNA for the CDR3: TGTGCCAGCACCAGTCGTCCTGATCCGGACACTGAAGCTTTCTTT. Its protein is CASTSRPDPDTEAFF. V is TRBV6-5 and J is TRBJ1-1; D gene ambiguous. Trimming took off 7 bases at V and 3 bases at J, with 18 bases between the two ends. The CDR3 is made up of 15 amino acids. The germline V gene encodes CDR1 MNHEY and CDR2 SVGAGI.

The rearrangement joins TRBV19 to TRBJ2-7; weak D call: TRBD1 (5 bases). This CDR3 has 14 amino acids. V was clipped by 5 bases and J by 1 base, with 12 bases between them. From germline, CDR1 is LNHDA and CDR2 SQIVND (reference sequence). The CDR3 region has the DNA TGTGCCAGTAGTCAACAGGTAGAATCCTACGAGCAGTACTTC. Encoded protein: CASSQQVESYEQYF.

This clone appeared a single time. V usage is TRBV3-1 (or the pseudogene TRBV3-2) and J usage is TRBJ2-3, with D perhaps assigned TRBD1 or TRBD2 (5 bases each). This CDR3 is built from 15 residues. V lost 6 bases and J lost 0, with 13 bases in between. Germline V gene data show CDR1 as LGHDT and CDR2 as YNNKEL (reference sequence). DNA for the CDR3: TGTGCCAGCAGACCCGGGACGGATAGCACAGATACGCAGTATTTT. Residues: CASRPGTDSTDTQYF.

This clone was counted a few times. The chain joins TRBV3-1 (or the pseudogene TRBV3-2) to TRBJ2-2; 7 bases match TRBD2. The CDR3 runs 16 residues. Trimming took 4 bases from V and 4 from J; bases not matched to a gene: 9. From germline, CDR1 is LGHDT and CDR2 YNNKEL (reference sequence). The DNA of the CDR3 is TGTGCCAGCAGCCTGTCCTTGGGCGGGGGCACCGGGGAGCTGTTTTTT. Translated, it gives CASSLSLGGGTGELFF.

This sequence joins TRBV5-1 and TRBJ1-3; D is perhaps TRBD1 (6 bases). The CDR3 covers 15 residues. The germline V and J ends were trimmed by 5 bases and 4 bases, with 16 bases remaining between them. Per the germline V gene, CDR1 is SGHRS and CDR2 is YFSETQ. The CDR3 DNA sequence: TGCGCCAGCAGGGAGGGACACGGCGTGGGAAACACCATATATTTT. Translating it yields CASREGHGVGNTIYF. Supplemented by reference TRBV5-1 and TRBJ1-3, the full variable domain reads KAGVTQTPRYLIKTRGQQVTLSCSPISGHRSVSWYQQTPGQGLQFLFEYFSETQRNKGNFPGRFSGRQFSNSRSEMNVSTLELGDSALYLCASREGHGVGNTIYFGEGSWLTVV.

The chain is built from TRBV28 and TRBJ1-5; possible D gene TRBD1, 6 bases. The V gene's germline CDR1 is MDHEN and CDR2 SYDVKM. V gave up 2 bases and J gave up 3 bases, with 11 bases separating them. The CDR3 spans 15 residues. CDR3 coding DNA: TGTGCCAGCAGTTTACTCACAGGGAACAATCAGCCCCAGCATTTT. It specifies CASSLLTGNNQPQHF.

The V and J genes are TRBV5-1 and TRBJ1-4; D perhaps matches TRBD1 (5 bases). Trimming removed 5 bases from V and 0 bases from J, with 14 bases in between. CDR1 and CDR2 (germline): SGHRS, YFSETQ. CDR3 size: 16 residues. The CDR3 DNA follows: TGCGCCAGCAGTTTGTGGGGGGAGGCAACTAATGAAAAACTGTTTTTT. This encodes CASSLWGEATNEKLFF.

This CDR3 reads CASSQPGQGNEAFF. The CDR3 DNA is TGTGCCAGCAGTCAGCCGGGACAGGGGAATGAAGCTTTCTTT. The chain is built from TRBV7-8 and TRBJ1-1; 10 nucleotides align to TRBD1. CDR3 size: 14 residues. The V gene end was trimmed by 6 bases and the J gene end by 7 bases; junction bases not matched to a gene: 8. Germline CDR1 is SGHVS and CDR2 is FQNEAQ.